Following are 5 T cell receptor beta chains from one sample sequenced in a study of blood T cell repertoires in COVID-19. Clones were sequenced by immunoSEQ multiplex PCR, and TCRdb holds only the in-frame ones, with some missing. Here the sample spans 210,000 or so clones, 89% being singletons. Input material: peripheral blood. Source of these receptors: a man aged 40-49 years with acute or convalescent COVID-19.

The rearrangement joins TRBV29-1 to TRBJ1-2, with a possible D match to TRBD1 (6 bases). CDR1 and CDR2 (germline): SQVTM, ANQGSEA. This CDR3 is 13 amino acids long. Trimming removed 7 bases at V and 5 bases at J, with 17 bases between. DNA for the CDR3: TGCAGCGCCGATTTGACAGGATCATATGGCTACACCTTC. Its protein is CSADLTGSYGYTF.

CDR3 protein: CASSLVKGSGEQYF. CDR3 nucleotides: TGCGCCAGCAGCTTGGTTAAGGGCTCGGGGGAGCAGTACTTC. The chain employs TRBV5-1 and TRBJ2-7; D is possibly TRBD2 (5 bases). CDR1 is SGHRS and CDR2 is YFSETQ in the germline V gene. The CDR3 runs to 14 residues. V was cut by 0 bases and J by 7 bases, with 14 bases left in between.

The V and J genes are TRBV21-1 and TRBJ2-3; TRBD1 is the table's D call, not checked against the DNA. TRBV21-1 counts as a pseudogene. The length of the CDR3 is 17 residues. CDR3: CASSKEAKGQGADTQYF. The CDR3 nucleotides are TGTGCCAGCAGCAAAGAGGCTAAGGGACAGGGAGCAGATACGCAGTATTTT.

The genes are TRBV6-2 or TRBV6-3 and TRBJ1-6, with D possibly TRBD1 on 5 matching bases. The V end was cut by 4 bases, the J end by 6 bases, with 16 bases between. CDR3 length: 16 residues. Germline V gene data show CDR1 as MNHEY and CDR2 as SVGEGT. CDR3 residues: CASSSGQLPLNSPLHF. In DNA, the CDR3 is TGTGCCAGCAGTTCCGGACAACTACCCCTTAATTCACCCCTCCACTTT.

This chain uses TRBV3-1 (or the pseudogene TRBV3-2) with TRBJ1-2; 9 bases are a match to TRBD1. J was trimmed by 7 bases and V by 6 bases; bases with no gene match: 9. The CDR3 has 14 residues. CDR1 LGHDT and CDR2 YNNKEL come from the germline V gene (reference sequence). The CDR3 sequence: CASSGTGNVAGYTF. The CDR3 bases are TGTGCCAGCAGTGGGACAGGGAACGTGGCTGGCTACACCTTC.